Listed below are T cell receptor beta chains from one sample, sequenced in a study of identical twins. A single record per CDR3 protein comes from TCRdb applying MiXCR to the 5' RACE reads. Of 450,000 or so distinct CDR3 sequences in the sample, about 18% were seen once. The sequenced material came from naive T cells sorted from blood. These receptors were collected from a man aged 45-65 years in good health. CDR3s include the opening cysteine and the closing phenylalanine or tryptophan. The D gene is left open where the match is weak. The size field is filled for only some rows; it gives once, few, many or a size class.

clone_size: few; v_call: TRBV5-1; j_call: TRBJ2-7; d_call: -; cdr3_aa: CASSQGAGRSYEQYF; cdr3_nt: TGCGCCAGCAGCCAGGGAGCGGGCCGCTCCTACGAGCAGTACTTC
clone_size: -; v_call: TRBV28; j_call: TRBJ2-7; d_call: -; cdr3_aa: CASSTGSSYQQYF; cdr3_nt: TGTGCCAGCAGCACAGGAAGCTCCTACCAGCAGTACTTC
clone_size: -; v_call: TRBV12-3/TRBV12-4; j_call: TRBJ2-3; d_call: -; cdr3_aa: CASSLNDVDTQYF; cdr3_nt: TGTGCCAGCAGTTTAAATGATGTAGATACGCAGTATTTT
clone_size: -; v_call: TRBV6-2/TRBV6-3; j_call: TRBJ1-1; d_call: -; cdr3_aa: CASELWGKKRTAFF; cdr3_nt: TGTGCCAGCGAACTATGGGGCAAAAAGAGGACGGCTTTCTTT
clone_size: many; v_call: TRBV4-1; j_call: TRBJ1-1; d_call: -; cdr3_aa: CASSQPSAGTTEAFF; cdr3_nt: TGCGCCAGCAGCCAACCCTCCGCAGGGACCACTGAAGCTTTCTTT
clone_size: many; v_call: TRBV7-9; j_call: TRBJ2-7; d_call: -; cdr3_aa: CASRTSGSGYEQYF; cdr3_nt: TGTGCCAGCAGGACATCGGGGAGTGGGTACGAGCAGTACTTC
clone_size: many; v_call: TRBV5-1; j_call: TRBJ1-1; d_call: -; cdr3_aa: CASSFEGNTEAFF; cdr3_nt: TGCGCCAGCAGCTTCGAGGGGAACACTGAAGCTTTCTTT
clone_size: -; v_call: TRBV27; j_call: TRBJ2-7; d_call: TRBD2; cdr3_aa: CASRTTSGTVEQYF; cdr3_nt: TGTGCCAGCAGAACGACTAGCGGGACTGTCGAGCAGTACTTC
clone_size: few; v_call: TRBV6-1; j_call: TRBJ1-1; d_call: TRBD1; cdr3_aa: CASSHALGQGENTEAFF; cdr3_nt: TGTGCCAGCAGCCATGCCCTGGGACAGGGGGAGAACACTGAAGCTTTCTTT
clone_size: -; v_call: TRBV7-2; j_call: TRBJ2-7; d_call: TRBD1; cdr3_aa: CASSLGQGVSYEQYF; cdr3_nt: TGTGCCAGCAGCTTGGGACAGGGTGTCTCCTACGAGCAGTACTTC
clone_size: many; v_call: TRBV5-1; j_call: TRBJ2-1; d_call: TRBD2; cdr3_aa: CASSFTLAGANEQFF; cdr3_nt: TGCGCCAGCAGCTTTACACTAGCGGGAGCTAATGAGCAGTTCTTC
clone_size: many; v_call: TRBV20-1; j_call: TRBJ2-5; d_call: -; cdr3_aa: CSAALLGTGETQYF; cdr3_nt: TGCAGTGCGGCTCTACTAGGTACGGGGGAGACCCAGTACTTC
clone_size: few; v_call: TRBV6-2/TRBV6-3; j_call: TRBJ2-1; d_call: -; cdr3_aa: CASSYVGEQFF; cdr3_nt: TGTGCCAGCAGTTACGTCGGTGAGCAGTTCTTC
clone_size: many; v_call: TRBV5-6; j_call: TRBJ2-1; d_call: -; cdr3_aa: CASREQGGTSNEQFF; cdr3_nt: TGTGCCAGCAGGGAACAGGGTGGTACTTCCAATGAGCAGTTCTTC
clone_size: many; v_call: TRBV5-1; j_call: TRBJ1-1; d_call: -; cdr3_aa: CASSLAGNTEAFF; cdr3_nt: TGCGCCAGCAGCTTGGCAGGGAACACTGAAGCTTTCTTT
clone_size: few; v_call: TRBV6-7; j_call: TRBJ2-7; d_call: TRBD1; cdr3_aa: CASSYKDRLVRKQYF; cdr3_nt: TGTGCCAGCAGTTACAAGGACAGGCTGGTTAGAAAGCAGTACTTC
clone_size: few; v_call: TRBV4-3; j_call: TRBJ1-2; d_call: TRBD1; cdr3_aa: CASSRTTGTGVSGYTF; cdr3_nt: TGCGCCAGCAGCCGAACGACCGGGACAGGGGTGTCTGGCTACACCTTC
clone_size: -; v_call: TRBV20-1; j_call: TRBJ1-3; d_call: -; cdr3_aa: CSAQPAVGNTIYF; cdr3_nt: TGCAGTGCTCAGCCGGCAGTTGGAAACACCATATATTTT
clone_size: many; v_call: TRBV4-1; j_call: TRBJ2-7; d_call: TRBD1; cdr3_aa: CASSPGTGRVHEQYF; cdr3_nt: TGCGCCAGCAGCCCCGGGACAGGGCGGGTCCACGAGCAGTACTTC
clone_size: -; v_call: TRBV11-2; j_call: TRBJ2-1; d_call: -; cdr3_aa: CASSLDLGGSYNEQFF; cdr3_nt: TGTGCCAGCAGCTTAGATTTGGGGGGTTCCTACAATGAGCAGTTCTTC
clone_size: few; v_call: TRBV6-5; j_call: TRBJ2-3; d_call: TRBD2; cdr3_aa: CASSSSGIGADTQYF; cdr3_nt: TGTGCCAGCAGTTCTAGCGGGATCGGCGCAGATACGCAGTATTTT
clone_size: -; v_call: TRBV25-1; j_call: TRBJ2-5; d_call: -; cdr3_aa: CASMERETQYF; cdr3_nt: TGTGCCAGCATGGAGAGAGAGACCCAGTACTTC
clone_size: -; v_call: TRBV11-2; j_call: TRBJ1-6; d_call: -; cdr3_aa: CASSLGGGLEALHF; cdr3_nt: TGTGCCAGCAGCTTAGGTGGCGGGCTTGAGGCCCTCCACTTT
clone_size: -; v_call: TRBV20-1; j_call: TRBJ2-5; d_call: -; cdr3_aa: CSAAGTEETQYF; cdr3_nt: TGCAGTGCTGCCGGGACGGAAGAGACCCAGTACTTC
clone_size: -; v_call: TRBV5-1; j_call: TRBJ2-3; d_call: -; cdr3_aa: CASSAGTISTDTQYF; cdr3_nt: TGCGCCAGCAGCGCGGGGACCATTAGCACAGATACGCAGTATTTT
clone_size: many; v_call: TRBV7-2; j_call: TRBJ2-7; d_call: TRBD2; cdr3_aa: CASSLVMLAGVYEQYF; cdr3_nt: TGTGCCAGCAGCTTAGTGATGCTAGCGGGAGTCTACGAGCAGTACTTC
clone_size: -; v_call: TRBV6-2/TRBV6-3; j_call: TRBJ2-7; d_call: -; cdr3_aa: CASSYSNTGTHYYEQYF; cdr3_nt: TGTGCCAGCAGTTACAGCAACACCGGGACACATTACTACGAGCAGTACTTC
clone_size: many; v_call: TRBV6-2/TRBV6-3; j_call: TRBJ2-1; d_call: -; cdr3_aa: CASSYSTAEQSNEQFF; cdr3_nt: TGTGCCAGCAGTTACTCGACGGCGGAGCAGAGCAATGAGCAGTTCTTC
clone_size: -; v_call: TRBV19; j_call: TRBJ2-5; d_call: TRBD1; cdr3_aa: CASSHPGQGNQETQYF; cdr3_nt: TGTGCCAGTAGTCATCCGGGACAGGGGAACCAAGAGACCCAGTACTTC
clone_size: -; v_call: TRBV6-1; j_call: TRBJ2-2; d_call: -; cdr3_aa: CASDGRPNTGELFF; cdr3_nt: TGTGCCTCCGATGGGCGGCCGAACACCGGGGAGCTGTTTTTT
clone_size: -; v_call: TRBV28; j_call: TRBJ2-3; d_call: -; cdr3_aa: CASSPRQRRDTQYF; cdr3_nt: TGTGCCAGCAGTCCGAGGCAGAGGAGGGATACGCAGTATTTT
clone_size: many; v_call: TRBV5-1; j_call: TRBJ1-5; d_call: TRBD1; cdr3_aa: CASSFLDRGNQPQHF; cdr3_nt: TGCGCCAGCAGCTTTTTGGACAGGGGCAATCAGCCCCAGCATTTT
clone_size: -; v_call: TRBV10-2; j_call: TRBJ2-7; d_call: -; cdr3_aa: CASSEGRAAGEQYF; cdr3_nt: TGCGCCAGCAGTGAGGGCAGGGCGGCGGGCGAGCAGTACTTC
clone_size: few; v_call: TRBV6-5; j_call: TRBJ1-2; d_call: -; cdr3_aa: CASSYWDPREYGYTF; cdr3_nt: TGTGCCAGCAGTTACTGGGATCCAAGGGAGTATGGCTACACCTTC
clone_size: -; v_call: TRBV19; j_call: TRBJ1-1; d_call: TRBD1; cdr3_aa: CASSSGGGITEAFF; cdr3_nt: TGTGCCAGTAGCTCAGGAGGGGGCATCACTGAAGCTTTCTTT
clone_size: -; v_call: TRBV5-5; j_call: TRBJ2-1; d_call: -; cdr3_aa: CASSLPGADEQFF; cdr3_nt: TGTGCCAGCAGCCTGCCAGGGGCTGATGAGCAGTTCTTC
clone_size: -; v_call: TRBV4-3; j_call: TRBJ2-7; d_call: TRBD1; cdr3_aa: CASSQTRDSYEQYF; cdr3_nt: TGCGCCAGCAGCCAAACTAGGGACAGCTACGAGCAGTACTTC
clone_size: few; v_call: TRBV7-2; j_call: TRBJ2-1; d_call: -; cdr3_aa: CASSFTGTSGEQFF; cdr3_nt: TGTGCCAGCAGCTTTACTGGGACCTCTGGTGAGCAGTTCTTC
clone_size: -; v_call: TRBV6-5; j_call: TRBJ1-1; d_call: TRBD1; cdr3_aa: CASSYTGTGPHTEAFF; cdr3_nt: TGTGCCAGCAGTTACACGGGGACAGGGCCCCACACTGAAGCTTTCTTT
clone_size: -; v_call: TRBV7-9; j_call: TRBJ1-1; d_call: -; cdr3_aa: CASSRWMNTEAFF; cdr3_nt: TGTGCCAGCAGCCGGTGGATGAACACTGAAGCTTTCTTT